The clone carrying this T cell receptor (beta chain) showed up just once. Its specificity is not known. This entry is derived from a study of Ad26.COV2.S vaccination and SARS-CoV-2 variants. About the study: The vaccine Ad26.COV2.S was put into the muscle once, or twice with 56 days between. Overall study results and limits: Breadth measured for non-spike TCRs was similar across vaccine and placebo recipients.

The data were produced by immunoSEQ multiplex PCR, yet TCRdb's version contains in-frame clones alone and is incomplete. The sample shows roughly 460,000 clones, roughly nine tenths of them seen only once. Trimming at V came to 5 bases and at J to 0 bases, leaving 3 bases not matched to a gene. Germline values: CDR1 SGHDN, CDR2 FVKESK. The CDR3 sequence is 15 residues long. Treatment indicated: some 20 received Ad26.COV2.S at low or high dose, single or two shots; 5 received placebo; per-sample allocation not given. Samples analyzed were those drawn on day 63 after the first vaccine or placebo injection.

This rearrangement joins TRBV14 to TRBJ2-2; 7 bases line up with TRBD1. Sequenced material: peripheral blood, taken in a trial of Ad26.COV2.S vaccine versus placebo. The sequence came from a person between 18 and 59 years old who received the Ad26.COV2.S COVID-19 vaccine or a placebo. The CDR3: CASSRGQTNTGELFF. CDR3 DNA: TGTGCCAGCAGCAGGGGACAGACGAACACCGGGGAGCTGTTTTTT.